The 32 T cell receptor beta chains presented below share a single source sample, sequenced in a study of T-cell memory formation after mild COVID-19 (dated by TCRdb to the early 2020s). The method was 5' RACE. The sequencing machine was an Illumina NovaSeq 6000. In TCRdb, the public reads were trimmed at Q25 with fastp and aligned with MiXCR, with productive beta chains retained. Rows are unified per CDR3 protein, each entry keeping the most common DNA and genes. The sample table holds 130,000 to 150,000 distinct CDR3 sequences, of which 6% to 7% were seen once. The top ten constitute about 1.9% of the sample. Material: PBMCs or a T cell subset sorted from them (not recorded which). The receptor set was obtained from an adult woman who had mild COVID-19 (a few samples of this study predate the infection). The sample titles of this study are shuffled in the database, so cell type and time point are left out; the donor was told from shared clones.

This clonotype turned up a few times. The chain uses TRBV6-2 or TRBV6-3 and TRBJ2-1, with TRBD1 identical over 7 bases. The V gene end was trimmed by 8 bases and the J gene end by 0 bases; junction bases not matched to a gene: 4. The CDR3 contains 14 residues. CDR1 is MNHEY, CDR2 SVGEGT, per germline. The CDR3, as DNA: TGTGCCAGCCTTGACAGGGCCTCCTACAATGAGCAGTTCTTC. This gives the protein CASLDRASYNEQFF.

This clonotype has ten or more counts. The CDR3 sequence is CASSRLRADEKLFF. In DNA, the CDR3 is TGTGCCAGCAGCCGCCTCAGGGCGGACGAAAAACTGTTTTTT. The chain recombines TRBV6-5 with TRBJ1-4, with D possibly matching TRBD1 (5 bases). The CDR3 contains 14 residues. Trimming pared 6 bases from V and 8 bases from J, leaving 16 bases between. Germline lookup yields CDR1 MNHEY and CDR2 SVGAGI.

This clonotype was counted many times. The rearrangement joins TRBV4-2 to TRBJ2-2, with TRBD2 matching over 13 bases. Per germline, CDR1 LGHNA and CDR2 YNFKEQ. Unmatched junction bases numbered 4, after V lost 4 bases and J lost 5 bases. This CDR3 is built from 16 residues. CDR3 coding DNA: TGTGCCAGCAGCCGGACTAGCGGGGGTAGGACCGGGGAGCTGTTTTTT. Translated, it gives CASSRTSGGRTGELFF.

The chain combines TRBV5-4 with TRBJ2-6; D uncertain. The ends were cut back, 4 bases at V and 1 base at J, with 12 bases in the middle. The CDR3 totals 16 residues. Germline CDR1 SGHNT, CDR2 YYREEE (reference sequence). In nucleotides, the CDR3 is TGTGCCAGCAGCACCGGGTGGGGTTCTGGGGCCAACGTCCTGACTTTC. The encoded protein is CASSTGWGSGANVLTF.

The chain uses TRBV3-1 and TRBJ2-3; D is ambiguous. The CDR3 sequence is 14 residues long. V was cut by 4 bases and J by 5 bases, with 13 bases left in between. Germline assignment: CDR1 LGHDT and CDR2 YNNKEL (reference sequence). The DNA for the CDR3 is TGTGCCAGCAGCCTGACCCAGCTCAGAGATACGCAGTATTTT. Protein: CASSLTQLRDTQYF.

The table lists this clonotype with many counts. The V gene is TRBV29-1, the J gene TRBJ2-7; D ambiguous. Trimming left V 4 bases short and J 7 bases short, with 14 bases between. The CDR3 sequence is 12 residues long. CDR1 is SQVTM, CDR2 ANQGSEA, per germline. The CDR3 loop reads CSVGGHLGEQYF. CDR3 bases: TGCAGCGTTGGTGGCCACTTGGGGGAGCAGTACTTC.

This clonotype has a handful of counts. CDR3 sequence reads: CASSLPSGANVLTF. CDR3 coding DNA: TGTGCCAGCAGCTTACCCTCTGGGGCCAACGTCCTGACTTTC. This chain joins TRBV7-3 and TRBJ2-6; the D is unclear. Germline values: CDR1 SGHTA, CDR2 FQGTGA. Trimming shortened V by 2 bases and J by 0 bases, and 2 bases separated the two germline ends. This CDR3 spans 14 amino acids.

The CDR3 here is CASSLYGATETQYF. The DNA for the CDR3 is TGTGCCAGCAGTTTATACGGCGCGACAGAGACCCAGTACTTC. The rearrangement links TRBV27 to TRBJ2-5, with D hard to call. V shed 1 base and J shed 4 bases, with 10 bases lying between them. Germline assignment: CDR1 MNHEY and CDR2 SMNVEV (reference sequence). The CDR3 covers 14 residues.

This clonotype was observed a handful of times. This chain uses TRBV13 with TRBJ2-1; D remains ambiguous. Germline values: CDR1 PRHDT, CDR2 FYEKMQ (reference sequence). V dropped 5 bases and J dropped 6 bases, with 11 bases sitting between them. This CDR3 has 13 amino acids. The CDR3 sequence is CASSRPPVNEQFF. Written as DNA, the CDR3 is TGTGCCAGCAGCAGGCCCCCCGTCAATGAGCAGTTCTTC.

This clonotype was seen ten or more times. This sequence joins TRBV5-1 and TRBJ2-4; D is perhaps TRBD2 (5 bases). Germline CDR1 reads SGHRS; CDR2 reads YFSETQ. V lost 0 bases, J lost 0 bases, and 10 bases lay in between. The CDR3 runs to 16 residues. CDR3 loop: CASSLGGNPAKNIQYF. CDR3 bases: TGCGCCAGCAGCTTGGGAGGGAACCCAGCCAAAAACATTCAGTACTTC.

The table lists this clonotype with a few counts. The chain joins TRBV29-1 to TRBJ1-1, with TRBD1 matching 11 bases. Germline V gene lookup returns CDR1 SQVTM and CDR2 ANQGSEA. The CDR3 consists of 13 residues. Losses at the gene ends were 4 bases for V and 6 bases for J; bases not matched to a gene: 4. CDR3 residues: CSVGTGGKAEAFF. The DNA of the CDR3 is TGCAGCGTTGGGACAGGGGGCAAAGCTGAAGCTTTCTTT.

The chain uses TRBV5-1 and TRBJ2-2; 11 bases map to TRBD1. CDR3 length: 15 residues. After removal of 4 bases from V and 4 bases from J, the junction contained 3 bases not matched to a gene. The germline CDR1 and CDR2 sequences are SGHRS and YFSETQ. CDR3 in DNA: TGCGCCAGCAGCACGGGACAGGGGGGCACCGGGGAGCTGTTTTTT. Translation: CASSTGQGGTGELFF.

V is TRBV4-1 and J is TRBJ2-5; 11 bases are a match to TRBD2. Germline V gene sequence: CDR1 MGHRA, CDR2 YSYEKL. The CDR3 sequence is 17 residues long. V dropped 4 bases and J dropped 2; count of bases not matched to a gene: 9. The CDR3 here is CASSLQLAGDPQETQYF. The DNA for the CDR3 is TGCGCCAGCAGCCTACAACTAGCGGGGGATCCTCAAGAGACCCAGTACTTC.

The sample holds many counts of this clonotype. This sequence joins TRBV5-1 and TRBJ2-4, with D possibly being TRBD1 (6 bases). The V end lost 0 bases, the J end lost 0 bases, and 13 bases lay between the germline ends. Germline loops: CDR1 SGHRS, CDR2 YFSETQ. This CDR3 spans 17 amino acids. In DNA, the CDR3 is TGCGCCAGCAGCTTGGGGACAGTAATTTTAGCCAAAAACATTCAGTACTTC. Translated, it gives CASSLGTVILAKNIQYF.

The rearrangement uses TRBV7-9 and TRBJ1-6; 8 bases line up with TRBD1. The CDR3 extends over 15 amino acids. Germline loops: CDR1 SEHNR, CDR2 FQNEAQ (reference sequence). Trimming cost V 5 bases and J 14 bases; bases outside gene matches: 14. CDR3 sequence (DNA): TGTGCCAGCAGCACTTGGACAGGGAGAGGGGCGGCCCTCCACTTT. Its protein is CASSTWTGRGAALHF.

V usage is TRBV19 and J usage is TRBJ1-2, with TRBD1 matching over 11 bases. The ends lost 8 bases at V and 4 bases at J; junction bases unmatched: 0. The CDR3 runs 12 residues. The V gene's germline CDR1 is LNHDA and CDR2 SQIVND (reference sequence). CDR3 nucleotides: TGTGCCAGTGGGACAGGGGGCTATGGCTACACCTTC. Encoded protein: CASGTGGYGYTF. The full variable domain, completed using reference TRBV19 and TRBJ1-2, is DGGITQSPKYLFRKEGQNVTLSCEQNLNHDAMYWYRQDPGQGLRLIYYSQIVNDFQKGDIAEGYSVSREKKESFPLTVTSAQKNPTAFYLCASGTGGYGYTFGSGTRLTVV.

This clonotype was seen many times. The chain joins TRBV5-4 to TRBJ2-3; D perhaps matches TRBD1 (6 bases). V shed 3 bases and J shed 2 bases, with 10 bases lying between them. This CDR3 is built from 14 residues. Germline CDR1 and CDR2: SGHNT and YYREEE (reference sequence). The CDR3 region is CASSWTAPTDTQYF. CDR3 DNA: TGTGCCAGCAGCTGGACAGCACCCACAGATACGCAGTATTTT.

This clonotype was seen many times. V gene TRBV7-2 combines with J gene TRBJ2-1; a weak D match, TRBD1 (5 bases). This CDR3 contains 15 residues. Germline-derived CDR1 and CDR2 are SGHTA and FQGNSA. The V end was cut by 3 bases, the J end by 10 bases, with 19 bases between. For the CDR3, the DNA is TGTGCCAGCAGCTTTGGACACGCCGCAGTCACGGAGCAGTTCTTC. It specifies CASSFGHAAVTEQFF. The variable domain in full, with the rest retrieved from reference TRBV7-2 and TRBJ2-1, is GAGVSQSPSNKVTEKGKDVELRCDPISGHTALYWYRQSLGQGLEFLIYFQGNSAPDKSGLPSDRFSAERTGGSVSTLTIQRTQQEDSAVYLCASSFGHAAVTEQFFGPGTRLTVL.

The rearrangement uses TRBV9 and TRBJ2-7; perhaps TRBD1 as D (6 bases). In germline, CDR1 is SGDLS, CDR2 YYNGEE. Trimming pared 2 bases from V and 3 bases from J, leaving 9 bases between. The CDR3 length is 13 residues. CDR3 protein: CASSVGGYYEQYF. The DNA of the CDR3 is TGTGCCAGCAGCGTTGGGGGCTACTACGAGCAGTACTTC.

This clonotype was detected only a few times. This chain connects TRBV15 to TRBJ2-6; D not resolved. The germline V and J ends were trimmed by 1 base and 3 bases, with 7 bases remaining between them. CDR1 and CDR2 (germline): LNHNV, YYDKDF (reference sequence). The CDR3 totals 15 residues. DNA for the CDR3: TGTGCCACCAGCAGAGGGATGCTTGGGGCCAACGTCCTGACTTTC. Amino acids: CATSRGMLGANVLTF.

The rearrangement links TRBV29-1 to TRBJ2-7, with D possibly matching TRBD2 (6 bases). Trimming stripped 0 bases from V and 7 bases from J, with 13 bases between. The CDR3 sequence is 13 residues long. Germline CDR1 reads SQVTM; CDR2 reads ANQGSEA. CDR3 loop: CSVEDARAGEQYF. CDR3 nucleotides: TGCAGCGTTGAAGATGCGAGGGCGGGGGAGCAGTACTTC.

This clonotype showed up just a few times. V is TRBV3-1 and J is TRBJ1-2; D is perhaps TRBD1 (5 bases). CDR1 is LGHDT and CDR2 is YNNKEL in the germline V gene (reference sequence). The CDR3 runs to 15 residues. V dropped 0 bases and J dropped 8 bases, with 16 bases sitting between them. CDR3 in DNA: TGTGCCAGCAGCCAAGACGCGACAGTTCCAGGCGGCTACACCTTC. It is translated as CASSQDATVPGGYTF.

This clonotype was counted only a few times. V and J are TRBV18 and TRBJ2-6, with no clear D. V lost 2 bases, J lost 4 bases, and 6 bases lay in between. Germline V CDR1 and CDR2: KGHSH, LQKENI. CDR3 length: 14 amino acids. CDR3 coding DNA: TGTGCCAGCTCACCAGGAAACGGGGCCAACGTCCTGACTTTC. This encodes CASSPGNGANVLTF.

V is TRBV3-1 and J is TRBJ2-3; weak D call: TRBD2 (7 bases). The germline V gene has CDR1 LGHDT and CDR2 YNNKEL (reference sequence). Trimming removed 4 bases from V and 6 bases from J, with 17 bases in between. The CDR3 sequence is 15 residues long. DNA for the CDR3: TGTGCCAGCAGCCTTTATTGGGGGGGCCTGGATACGCAGTATTTT. This codes for CASSLYWGGLDTQYF.

This clonotype was seen many times. The rearrangement links TRBV12-3 or TRBV12-4 to TRBJ1-3, with 7 positions matching TRBD1. This CDR3 has 15 residues. J was trimmed by 0 bases and V by 4 bases; bases with no gene match: 3. The CDR3 region is CASSSGGSSGNTIYF. Here the CDR3 DNA reads TGTGCCAGCAGTTCAGGGGGGAGCTCTGGAAACACCATATATTTT.

This clonotype was seen a few times. This chain uses TRBV12-3 or TRBV12-4 with TRBJ2-1, with 9 bases fitting TRBD1. With 4 bases clipped from V and 4 bases from J, the junction kept 5 bases outside the gene matches. This CDR3 has 15 residues. The CDR3 sequence: CASSYRGPTYNEQFF. The CDR3 region has the DNA TGTGCCAGCAGTTACAGGGGGCCGACTTACAATGAGCAGTTCTTC.

J is TRBJ2-1 and V is TRBV21-1; the table names TRBD2, a call not compared with the DNA. TRBV21-1 is a pseudogene. This CDR3 has 14 residues. CDR3 bases: TGTGCCAGCAGCAAAGCGCAGCGGGGCAATGAGCAGTTCTTC. It translates to CASSKAQRGNEQFF.

The chain links TRBV10-3 to TRBJ1-2; D not certain. CDR1 and CDR2 from the germline V gene are ENHRY and SYGVKD. The CDR3 runs to 15 residues. Trimming shortened V by 0 bases and J by 4 bases, and 12 bases separated the two germline ends. The DNA of the CDR3 is TGTGCCATCAGTGAGTCAGGCGGGAGCAGCTATGGCTACACCTTC. As protein: CAISESGGSSYGYTF.

In this sample, this clonotype turned up many times. The rearrangement uses TRBV12-3 or TRBV12-4 and TRBJ1-1; tentatively, D is TRBD1 (5 bases). This CDR3 contains 14 residues. V gave up 6 bases and J gave up 2 bases, with 13 bases separating them. In nucleotides, the CDR3 is TGTGCCAGCAGCCCAGGACACCGAAACACTGAAGCTTTCTTT. Translated, it gives CASSPGHRNTEAFF.

The chain has TRBV12-3 or TRBV12-4 and TRBJ2-5, with 8 nucleotides matching TRBD1. The CDR3 has 15 residues. V lost 7 bases to trimming and J lost 9 bases; unmatched junction nucleotides: 16. CDR3 nucleotides: TGTGCCAGCAAGGGTATCCAACAGGGGGGTTTCGCCCAGTACTTC. Its translation is CASKGIQQGGFAQYF.

The chain carries TRBV11-3 and TRBJ2-3; 15 bases map to TRBD2. Germline loops: CDR1 SGHNT, CDR2 YENEEA. CDR3 length equals 15 residues. Trimming cost V 4 bases and J 8 bases; bases outside gene matches: 4. The chain's CDR3 is CASSSRTSGRGTQYF. The CDR3 DNA reads as TGTGCCAGCAGCTCCCGGACTAGCGGGAGGGGTACGCAGTATTTT.

The chain couples TRBV12-3 or TRBV12-4 to TRBJ1-2; D possibly corresponds to TRBD1 (5 bases). CDR3 length equals 13 residues. Trimming cost V 3 bases and J 7 bases, with 12 bases left between them. CDR3 DNA: TGTGCCAGCAGTTTGTTGGGGGGAAGTGGCTACACCTTC. It translates to CASSLLGGSGYTF.